One and the same sample provided the 21 T cell receptor beta chains below, sequenced in a study of molecular identifiers for immune sequencing clone quantification. One entry per CDR3 protein, called by TCRdb with MiXCR from the PCR reads. Among nearly 55,000 distinct CDR3 sequences, about a third were seen once, and the ten largest hold 3% to 4%. Sequences were obtained from naive CD8+ T cells from blood, with Jurkat cell RNA spiked in. Indicated subset: FACS-sorted CD8+CD4-CCR7+CD45RA+ naive T cells. The receptors were sampled from a human donor in good health. Some libraries in this study had Jurkat cell RNA spiked in.

This clonotype was recorded only once. This clone may be a read error of a much larger clone one base away. V is TRBV29-1 and J is TRBJ2-2, with D possibly being TRBD2 (5 bases). CDR1 SQVTM and CDR2 ANQGSEA come from the germline V gene. The CDR3 sequence is 11 residues long. CDR3: CSVEGSGVLFF. CDR3 DNA: TGCAGCGTTGAGGGGAGTGGGGTGCTGTTTTTT.

Comment on this clonotype: A much larger clone differs from this one at a single base, so this may be a read error. The chain joins TRBV13 to TRBJ2-7, with D tentatively TRBD1 or TRBD2 (5 bases each). This CDR3 has 14 amino acids. V lost 5 bases and J 5 bases, leaving 16 bases between the germline ends. CDR1 is PRHDT and CDR2 is FYEKMQ in the germline V gene (reference sequence). CDR3 sequence: CASSTFGGAHEQYF. CDR3 DNA sequence: TGTGCCAGCAGCACCTTTGGGGGTGCCCACGAGCAGTACTTC.

The sample holds one count of this clonotype. It may be a read error: a sequence one base away is much more abundant. No conserved phenylalanine or tryptophan is present at the end of the CDR3, so a read error is the likely explanation. This chain links TRBV14 with TRBJ2-3; D not resolved. This CDR3 spans 15 amino acids. Germline values: CDR1 SGHDN, CDR2 FVKESK. The ends were cut back, 2 bases at V and 4 bases at J, with 13 bases in the middle. The CDR3 DNA reads as TGTGCCAGCAGCCAATTCATCACCGATCCAGATACGCAGTATTTA. Its protein is CASSQFITDPDTQYL.

This clonotype was picked up a small number of times. The chain has TRBV6-6 and TRBJ2-3, with TRBD2 identical over 10 bases. CDR3 length: 15 residues. The ends lost 6 bases at V and 4 bases at J; junction bases unmatched: 7. CDR1 MNHNY and CDR2 SVGAGI come from the germline V gene (reference sequence). The CDR3 here is CASSLLAGGPDTQYF. For the CDR3, the DNA is TGTGCCAGCAGCCTTTTAGCGGGAGGACCAGATACGCAGTATTTT.

This clonotype was found a few times. This chain connects TRBV5-6 to TRBJ1-5, with D possibly being TRBD1 (5 bases). Germline assignment: CDR1 SGHDT and CDR2 YYEEEE. The ends were cut back, 1 base at V and 8 bases at J, with 19 bases in the middle. CDR3 length equals 16 residues. Here the CDR3 reads CASSLWGGMWGKPQHF. For the CDR3, the DNA is TGTGCCAGCAGCTTGTGGGGAGGAATGTGGGGGAAGCCCCAGCATTTT. The full variable domain, in which reference TRBV5-6 and TRBJ1-5 provide the parts outside the CDR3, is DAGVTQSPTHLIKTRGQQVTLRCSPKSGHDTVSWYQQALGQGPQFIFQYYEEEERQRGNFPDRFSGHQFPNYSSELNVNALLLGDSALYLCASSLWGGMWGKPQHFGDGTRLSIL.

To note about this clonotype: A much larger clone lies a single base off, so this may be a read error. This chain joins TRBV7-2 and TRBJ2-1; D is perhaps TRBD2 (6 bases). The DNA end is a closer match to TRBJ2-7, so the J assignment may be wrong. From germline, CDR1 is SGHTA and CDR2 FQGNSA. CDR3 size: 16 residues. CDR3 DNA sequence: TGTGCCAGCAGCTTAGTTTACGGGAGCTCCTACAATGAGCAGTACTTC. Translating it yields CASSLVYGSSYNEQYF.

This clonotype was seen only a few times. The chain employs TRBV30 and TRBJ2-2; D is possibly TRBD1 (5 bases). Germline values: CDR1 GTSNPN, CDR2 SVGIG (reference sequence). V lost 2 bases to trimming and J lost 1 base, with 11 bases between them. This CDR3 comprises 15 residues. The CDR3 sequence: CAWSPTVRNTGELFF. The DNA for the CDR3 is TGTGCCTGGAGTCCGACAGTCCGGAACACCGGGGAGCTGTTTTTT.

This clonotype was picked up a small number of times. This chain uses TRBV20-1 with TRBJ1-2; D unresolved. V dropped 4 bases and J dropped 2 bases, with 2 bases sitting between them. Germline-derived CDR1 and CDR2 are DFQATT and SNEGSKA (reference sequence). This CDR3 spans 10 amino acids. CDR3 amino acids: CSAMNYGYTF. CDR3 bases: TGCAGTGCTATGAACTATGGCTACACCTTC.

The chain joins TRBV11-2 to TRBJ2-1; possibly TRBD1 for D (5 bases). Trimming shortened V by 8 bases and J by 8 bases, and 13 bases separated the two germline ends. CDR3 length: 12 amino acids. Germline V gene sequence: CDR1 SGHAT, CDR2 FQNNGV. The CDR3 DNA is TGTGCCAGCTCTTCCAGGGTAGATGAGCAGTTCTTC. Protein product: CASSSRVDEQFF. The whole variable domain, filled in from reference TRBV11-2 and TRBJ2-1, reads EAGVAQSPRYKIIEKRQSVAFWCNPISGHATLYWYQQILGQGPKLLIQFQNNGVVDDSQLPKDRFSAERLKGVDSTLKIQPAKLEDSAVYLCASSSRVDEQFFGPGTRLTVL.

This clonotype has more than one count but fewer than ten. The chain combines TRBV9 with TRBJ2-1; D is ambiguous. Trimming shortened V by 1 base and J by 8 bases, and 7 bases separated the two germline ends. Germline CDR1 SGDLS, CDR2 YYNGEE. This CDR3 has 12 residues. DNA for the CDR3: TGTGCCAGCAGCGTAATCAACGATGAGCAGTTCTTC. This codes for CASSVINDEQFF.

This clonotype was seen at least ten times. The chain couples TRBV5-8 to TRBJ1-1, with 8 bases matching TRBD1. The CDR3 sequence is 15 residues long. Losses at the gene ends were 5 bases for V and 1 base for J; bases not matched to a gene: 7. Germline lookup yields CDR1 SGHTS and CDR2 YDEGEE. Written as DNA, the CDR3 is TGTGCCAGCAGAAAAACAGGGACAGGGAACACTGAAGCTTTCTTT. Translation gives CASRKTGTGNTEAFF.

The chain combines TRBV6-5 with TRBJ2-3; TRBD2 matches 11 bases. Germline loops: CDR1 MNHEY, CDR2 SVGAGI. This CDR3 region has 15 residues. J was trimmed by 4 bases and V by 6 bases; bases with no gene match: 6. The CDR3 sequence: CASRPGLAASDTQYF. The CDR3 bases are TGTGCCAGCAGACCGGGACTAGCGGCATCAGATACGCAGTATTTT.

The CDR3 DNA reads TGTGCCACCTCGAGGGGGGCGGGTGAGCAGTACTTC. This gives the protein CATSRGAGEQYF. The chain is built from TRBV19 and TRBJ2-7; tentatively, D is TRBD1 or TRBD2 (6 bases each). Germline V gene data show CDR1 as LNHDA and CDR2 as SQIVND (reference sequence). The V and J ends lost 10 bases and 7 bases respectively, with 17 bases between them. The CDR3 consists of 12 residues.

About this clonotype: A much bigger clone sits one base away, suggesting this may be a read error. This chain connects TRBV5-6 to TRBJ2-4; 8 bases match TRBD2. The CDR3 has 16 residues. Germline V lookup: CDR1 SGHDT, CDR2 YYEEEE. CDR3 bases: TGTGCCAGCAGCTGGGGCCTCGGACTAGCCAAAAACATTCGGTACTTC. Residues: CASSWGLGLAKNIRYF.

The chain carries TRBV19 and TRBJ2-7, with 10 bases that match TRBD2. Germline CDR1 is LNHDA and CDR2 is SQIVND (reference sequence). Germline trimming cut 6 bases from V and 2 bases from J; bases unmatched to any gene: 4. The CDR3 runs 14 residues. The CDR3, as DNA: TGTGCCAGTAGCTCTAGCGGGAGCCCCTACGAGCAGTACTTC. Encoded protein: CASSSSGSPYEQYF.

V gene TRBV4-3 combines with J gene TRBJ2-7; D could derive from TRBD1 or TRBD2 (5 bases each). This CDR3 is built from 15 residues. Germline CDR1 LGHNA, CDR2 YSLEER. The CDR3 region has the DNA TGCGCCAGCAGCCAAGATGAGAGGGGAAGGAACGAGCTGTACGTC. Translated: CASSQDERGRNELYV.

V gene TRBV4-2 combines with J gene TRBJ2-1; D unresolved. Looked up from germline, CDR1 is LGHNA and CDR2 is YNFKEQ. V lost 5 bases and J lost 5, with 7 bases in between. The CDR3 is 12 amino acids. The CDR3 coding sequence is TGTGCCAGCAGCGTTACAGACAATGAGCAGTTCTTC. Translation: CASSVTDNEQFF.

V gene TRBV2 combines with J gene TRBJ2-3; TRBD1 agrees at 7 bases. Looked up from germline, CDR1 is SNHLY and CDR2 is FYNNEI. CDR3 length: 15 residues. Trimming removed 6 bases from V and 0 bases from J; junction bases left unmatched: 6. The CDR3: CASSTETGSTDTQYF. CDR3 nucleotides: TGTGCCAGCAGCACCGAGACAGGGAGCACAGATACGCAGTATTTT.

This clonotype was recorded at least ten times. V and J are TRBV15 and TRBJ2-2, with 10 positions matching TRBD1. This CDR3 is 16 amino acids long. Germline lookup yields CDR1 LNHNV and CDR2 YYDKDF (reference sequence). V was clipped by 0 bases and J by 6 bases; unmatched bases: 4. The CDR3 sequence: CATSRERDRGSGELFF. CDR3 nucleotides: TGTGCCACCAGCAGAGAACGGGACAGGGGATCCGGGGAGCTGTTTTTT. The full variable domain, rest sourced from reference TRBV15 and TRBJ2-2, is DAMVIQNPRYQVTQFGKPVTLSCSQTLNHNVMYWYQQKSSQAPKLLFHYYDKDFNNEADTPDNFQSRRPNTSFCFLDIRSPGLGDTAMYLCATSRERDRGSGELFFGEGSRLTVL.

This clonotype was detected a few times. This chain links TRBV25-1 with TRBJ2-3; a possible D gene is TRBD1 (7 bases). With 1 base removed from V and 1 base from J, the gap between germline ends came to 15 bases. This CDR3 has 17 amino acids. The V gene's germline CDR1 is MGHDK and CDR2 SYGVNS. CDR3 nucleotide sequence: TGTGCCAGCAGTGAATCCAGGGGGGTCGAGGGCACAGATACGCAGTATTTT. Amino acids: CASSESRGVEGTDTQYF. Filled out from reference TRBV25-1 and TRBJ2-3, the complete variable domain reads EADIYQTPRYLVIGTGKKITLECSQTMGHDKMYWYQQDPGMELHLIHYSYGVNSTEKGDLSSESTVSRIRTEHFPLTLESARPSHTSQYLCASSESRGVEGTDTQYFGPGTRLTVL.

This clonotype was seen ten or more times. The rearrangement uses TRBV20-1 and TRBJ2-7; D perhaps matches TRBD2 (5 bases). Germline loops: CDR1 DFQATT, CDR2 SNEGSKA (reference sequence). V gave up 6 bases and J gave up 0 bases, with 12 bases separating them. The CDR3 length is 13 residues. DNA of the CDR3: TGCAGTGCGCGGCGAGGGAGCTCCTACGAGCAGTACTTC. This gives the protein CSARRGSSYEQYF.